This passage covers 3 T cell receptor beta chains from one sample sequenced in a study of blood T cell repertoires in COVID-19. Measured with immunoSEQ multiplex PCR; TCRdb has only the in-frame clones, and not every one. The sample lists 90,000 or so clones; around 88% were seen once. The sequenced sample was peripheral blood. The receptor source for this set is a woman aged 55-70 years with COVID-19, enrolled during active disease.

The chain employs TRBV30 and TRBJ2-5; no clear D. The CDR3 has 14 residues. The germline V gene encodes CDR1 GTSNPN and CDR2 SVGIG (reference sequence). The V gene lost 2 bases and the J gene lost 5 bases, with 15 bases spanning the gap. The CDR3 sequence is CAWSFRVDLETQYF. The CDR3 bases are TGTGCCTGGAGTTTTCGGGTAGACCTGGAGACCCAGTACTTC.

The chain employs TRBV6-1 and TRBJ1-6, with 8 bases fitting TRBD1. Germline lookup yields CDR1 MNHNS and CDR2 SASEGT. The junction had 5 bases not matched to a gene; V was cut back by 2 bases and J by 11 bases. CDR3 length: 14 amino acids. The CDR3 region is CASSERDRLTPLHF. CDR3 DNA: TGTGCCAGCAGTGAACGGGACAGGCTTACACCCCTCCACTTT.

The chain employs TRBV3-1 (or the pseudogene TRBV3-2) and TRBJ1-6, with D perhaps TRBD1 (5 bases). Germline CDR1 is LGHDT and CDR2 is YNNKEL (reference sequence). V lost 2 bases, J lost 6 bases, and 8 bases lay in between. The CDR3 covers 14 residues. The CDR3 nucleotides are TGTGCCAGCAGCCAACAGGGTATTAATTCACCCCTCCACTTT. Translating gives CASSQQGINSPLHF.